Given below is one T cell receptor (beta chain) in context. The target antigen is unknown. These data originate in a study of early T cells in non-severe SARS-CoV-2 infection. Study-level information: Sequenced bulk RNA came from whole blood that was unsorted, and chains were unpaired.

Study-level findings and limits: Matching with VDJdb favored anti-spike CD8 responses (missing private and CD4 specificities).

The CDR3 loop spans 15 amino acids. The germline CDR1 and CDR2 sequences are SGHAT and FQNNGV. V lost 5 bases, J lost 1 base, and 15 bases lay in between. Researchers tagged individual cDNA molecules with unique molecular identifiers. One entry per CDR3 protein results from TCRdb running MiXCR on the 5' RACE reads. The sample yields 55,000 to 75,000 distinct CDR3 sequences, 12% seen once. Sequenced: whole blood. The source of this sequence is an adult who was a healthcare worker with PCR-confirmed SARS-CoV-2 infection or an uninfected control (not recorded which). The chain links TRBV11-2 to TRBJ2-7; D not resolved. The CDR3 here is CASSHIRSRSYEQYF. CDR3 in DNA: TGTGCCAGCAGCCACATACGGTCTAGATCCTACGAGCAGTACTTC. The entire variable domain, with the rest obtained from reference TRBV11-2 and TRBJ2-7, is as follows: EAGVAQSPRYKIIEKRQSVAFWCNPISGHATLYWYQQILGQGPKLLIQFQNNGVVDDSQLPKDRFSAERLKGVDSTLKIQPAKLEDSAVYLCASSHIRSRSYEQYFGPGTRLTVT.